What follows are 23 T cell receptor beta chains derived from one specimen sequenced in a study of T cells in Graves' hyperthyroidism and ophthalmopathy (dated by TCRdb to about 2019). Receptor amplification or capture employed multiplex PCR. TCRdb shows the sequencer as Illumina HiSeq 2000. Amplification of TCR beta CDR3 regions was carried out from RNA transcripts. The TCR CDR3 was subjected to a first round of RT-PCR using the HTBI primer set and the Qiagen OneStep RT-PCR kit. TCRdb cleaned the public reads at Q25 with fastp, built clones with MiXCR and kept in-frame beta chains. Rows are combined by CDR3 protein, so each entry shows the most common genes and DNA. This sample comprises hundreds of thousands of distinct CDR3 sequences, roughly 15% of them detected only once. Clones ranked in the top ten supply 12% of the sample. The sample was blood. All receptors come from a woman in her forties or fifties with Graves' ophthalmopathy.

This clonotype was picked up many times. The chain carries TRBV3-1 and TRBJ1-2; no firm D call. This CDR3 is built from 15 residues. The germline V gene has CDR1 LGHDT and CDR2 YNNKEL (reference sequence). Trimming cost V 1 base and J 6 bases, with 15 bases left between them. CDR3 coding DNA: TGTGCCAGCAGCCAAGGTGGAGGTTTAAATAATGGCTACACCTTC. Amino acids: CASSQGGGLNNGYTF.

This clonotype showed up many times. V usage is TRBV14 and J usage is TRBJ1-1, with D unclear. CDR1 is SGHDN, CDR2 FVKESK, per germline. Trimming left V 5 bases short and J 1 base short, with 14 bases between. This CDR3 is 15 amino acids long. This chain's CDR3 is CASSSGSMWNTEAFF. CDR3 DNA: TGTGCCAGCAGCAGCGGGAGTATGTGGAACACTGAAGCTTTCTTT.

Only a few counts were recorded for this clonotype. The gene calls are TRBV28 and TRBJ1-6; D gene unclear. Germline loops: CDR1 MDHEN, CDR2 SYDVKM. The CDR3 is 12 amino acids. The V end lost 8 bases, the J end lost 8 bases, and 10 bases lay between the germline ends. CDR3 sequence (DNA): TGTGCCAGCGCTTCCGTTGATTCACCCCTCCACTTT. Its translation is CASASVDSPLHF.

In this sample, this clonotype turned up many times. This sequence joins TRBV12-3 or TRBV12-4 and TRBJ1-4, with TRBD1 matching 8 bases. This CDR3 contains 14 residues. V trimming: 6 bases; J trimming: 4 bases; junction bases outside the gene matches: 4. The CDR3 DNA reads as TGTGCCAGCAGCTACAGGGGGAGTAATGAAAAACTGTTTTTT. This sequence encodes CASSYRGSNEKLFF.

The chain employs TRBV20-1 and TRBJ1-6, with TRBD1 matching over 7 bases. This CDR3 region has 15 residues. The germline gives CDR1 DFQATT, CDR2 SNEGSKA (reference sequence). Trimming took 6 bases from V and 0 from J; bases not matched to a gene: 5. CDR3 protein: CSATGAVSYNSPLHF. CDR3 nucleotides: TGCAGTGCAACAGGGGCCGTCTCCTATAATTCACCCCTCCACTTT.

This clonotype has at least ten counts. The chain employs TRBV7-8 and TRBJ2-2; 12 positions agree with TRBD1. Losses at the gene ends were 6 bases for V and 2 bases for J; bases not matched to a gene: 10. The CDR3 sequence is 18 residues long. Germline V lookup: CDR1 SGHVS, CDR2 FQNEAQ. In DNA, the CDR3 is TGTGCCAGCAGTCGATTTTCCGGGACAGGGGGCAACACCGGGGAGCTGTTTTTT. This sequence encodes CASSRFSGTGGNTGELFF.

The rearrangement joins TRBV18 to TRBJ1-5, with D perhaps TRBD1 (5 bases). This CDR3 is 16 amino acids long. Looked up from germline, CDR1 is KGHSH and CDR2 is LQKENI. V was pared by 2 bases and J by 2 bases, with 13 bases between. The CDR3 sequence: CASSPIGGFGNQPQHF. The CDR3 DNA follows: TGTGCCAGCTCACCAATCGGGGGTTTTGGCAATCAGCCCCAGCATTTT.

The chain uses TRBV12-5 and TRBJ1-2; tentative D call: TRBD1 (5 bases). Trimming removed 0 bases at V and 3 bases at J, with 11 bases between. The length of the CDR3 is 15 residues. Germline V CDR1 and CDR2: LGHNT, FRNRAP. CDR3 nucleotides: TGTGCTAGTGGTTTGGTACCTGCAGGGCACTATGGCTACACCTTC. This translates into CASGLVPAGHYGYTF.

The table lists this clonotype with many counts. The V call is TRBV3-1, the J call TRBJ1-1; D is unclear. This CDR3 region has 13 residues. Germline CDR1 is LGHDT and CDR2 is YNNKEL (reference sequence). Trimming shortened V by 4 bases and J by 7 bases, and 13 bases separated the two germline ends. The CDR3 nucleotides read TGTGCCAGCAGCCCGTCCGAGATCCTTGAAGCTTTCTTT. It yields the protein CASSPSEILEAFF.

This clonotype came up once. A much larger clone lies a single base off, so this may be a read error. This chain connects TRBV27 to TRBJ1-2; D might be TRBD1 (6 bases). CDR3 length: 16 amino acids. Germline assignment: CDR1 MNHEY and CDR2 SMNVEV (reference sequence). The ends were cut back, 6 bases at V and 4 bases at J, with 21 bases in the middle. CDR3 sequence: CASSPGGGAVTYGYTF. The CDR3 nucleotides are TGTGCCAGCAGCCCGGGGGGGGGGGCGGTTACCTATGGCTACACCTTC.

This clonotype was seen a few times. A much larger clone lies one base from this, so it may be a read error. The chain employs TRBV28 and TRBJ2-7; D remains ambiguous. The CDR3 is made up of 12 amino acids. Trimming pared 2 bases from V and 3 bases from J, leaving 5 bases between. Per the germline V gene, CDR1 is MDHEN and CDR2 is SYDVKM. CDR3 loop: CASSLTVYEQYF. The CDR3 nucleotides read TGTGCCAGCAGTTTAACAGTCTACGAGCAGTACTTC.

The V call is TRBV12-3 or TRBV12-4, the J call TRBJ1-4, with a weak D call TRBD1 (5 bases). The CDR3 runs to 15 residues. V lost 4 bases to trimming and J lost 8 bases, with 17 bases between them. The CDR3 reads CASSSGGGREEKLFF. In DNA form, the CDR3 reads TGTGCCAGCAGTTCTGGGGGGGGACGGGAAGAAAAACTGTTTTTT.

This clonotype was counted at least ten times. CDR3 amino acids: CSARRKWQETQYF. The CDR3 bases are TGCAGTGCGAGAAGGAAGTGGCAAGAGACCCAGTACTTC. The chain has TRBV20-1 and TRBJ2-5; D is ambiguous. Germline V gene data show CDR1 as DFQATT and CDR2 as SNEGSKA (reference sequence). V shed 6 bases and J shed 2 bases, with 13 bases lying between them. The CDR3 is made up of 13 amino acids.

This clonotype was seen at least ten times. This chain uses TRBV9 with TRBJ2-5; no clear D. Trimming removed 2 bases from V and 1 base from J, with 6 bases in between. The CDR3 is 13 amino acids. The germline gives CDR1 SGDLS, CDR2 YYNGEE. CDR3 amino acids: CASSVSAQETQYF. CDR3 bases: TGTGCCAGCAGCGTGAGTGCCCAAGAGACCCAGTACTTC.

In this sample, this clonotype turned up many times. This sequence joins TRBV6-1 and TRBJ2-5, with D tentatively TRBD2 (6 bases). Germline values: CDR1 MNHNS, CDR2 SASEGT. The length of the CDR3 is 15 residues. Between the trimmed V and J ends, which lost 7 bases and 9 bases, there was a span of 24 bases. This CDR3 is CASIPGDPSVGSQYF. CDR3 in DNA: TGTGCCAGCATTCCGGGAGACCCCTCGGTAGGGTCCCAGTACTTC.

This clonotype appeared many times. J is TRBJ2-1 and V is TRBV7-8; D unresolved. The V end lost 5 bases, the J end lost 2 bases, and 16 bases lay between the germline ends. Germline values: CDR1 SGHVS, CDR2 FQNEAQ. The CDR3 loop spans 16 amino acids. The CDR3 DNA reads TGTGCCAGCAGCCCCACCCCTAAGGGAACCTACAATGAGCAGTTCTTC. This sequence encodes CASSPTPKGTYNEQFF.

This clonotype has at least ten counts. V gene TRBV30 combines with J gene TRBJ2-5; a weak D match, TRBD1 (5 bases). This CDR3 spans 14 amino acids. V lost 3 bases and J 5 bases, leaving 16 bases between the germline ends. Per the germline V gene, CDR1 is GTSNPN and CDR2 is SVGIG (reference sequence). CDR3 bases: TGTGCCTGGAGGAGACGACAGTTTGGGGAGACCCAGTACTTC. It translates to CAWRRRQFGETQYF.

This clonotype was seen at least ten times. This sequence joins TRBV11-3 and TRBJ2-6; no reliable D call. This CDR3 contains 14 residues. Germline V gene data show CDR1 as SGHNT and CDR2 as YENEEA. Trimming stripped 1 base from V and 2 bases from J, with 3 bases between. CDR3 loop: CASSLVAGANVLTF. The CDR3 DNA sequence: TGTGCCAGCAGCTTAGTTGCTGGGGCCAACGTCCTGACTTTC.

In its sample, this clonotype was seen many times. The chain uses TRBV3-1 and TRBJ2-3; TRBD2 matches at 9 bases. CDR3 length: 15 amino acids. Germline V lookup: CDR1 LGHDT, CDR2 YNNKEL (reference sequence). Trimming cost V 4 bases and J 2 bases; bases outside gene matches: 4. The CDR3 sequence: CASSPTGLATDTQYF. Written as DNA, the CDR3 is TGTGCCAGCAGCCCAACGGGACTAGCCACAGATACGCAGTATTTT.

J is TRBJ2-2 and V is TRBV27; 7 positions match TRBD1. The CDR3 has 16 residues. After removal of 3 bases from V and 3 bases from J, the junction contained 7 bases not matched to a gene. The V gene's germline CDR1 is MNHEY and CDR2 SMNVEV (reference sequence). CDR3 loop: CASSLVQGLDTGELFF. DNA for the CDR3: TGTGCCAGCAGTTTGGTACAGGGGCTCGACACCGGGGAGCTGTTTTTT.

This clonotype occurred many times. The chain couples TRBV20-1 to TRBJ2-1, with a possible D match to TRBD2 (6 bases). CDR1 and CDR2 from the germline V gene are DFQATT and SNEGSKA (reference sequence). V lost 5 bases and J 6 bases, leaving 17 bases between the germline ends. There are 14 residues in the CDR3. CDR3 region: CSAAVAVGPNEQFF. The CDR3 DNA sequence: TGCAGTGCTGCAGTAGCGGTCGGGCCCAATGAGCAGTTCTTC.

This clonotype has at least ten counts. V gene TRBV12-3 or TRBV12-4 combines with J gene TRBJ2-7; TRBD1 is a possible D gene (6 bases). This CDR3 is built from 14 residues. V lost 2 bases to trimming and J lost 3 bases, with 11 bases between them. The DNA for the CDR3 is TGTGCCAGCAGTTTATCCATAGGGGGCTACGAGCAGTACTTC. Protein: CASSLSIGGYEQYF.

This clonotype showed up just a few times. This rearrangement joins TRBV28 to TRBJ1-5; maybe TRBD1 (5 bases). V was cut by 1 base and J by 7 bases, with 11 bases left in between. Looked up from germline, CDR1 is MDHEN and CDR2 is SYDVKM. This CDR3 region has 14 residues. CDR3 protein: CASSLLGRVQPQHF. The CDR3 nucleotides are TGTGCCAGCAGTTTATTGGGCAGGGTGCAGCCCCAGCATTTT.